This T cell receptor (beta chain) was retrieved from a study of cytomegalovirus exposure and HLA in healthy donors. Each donor's status was that of a healthy bone marrow donor. As regards this clone: Antigen specificity is unknown.

CDR1 is SGHVS, CDR2 FQNEAQ, per germline. V dropped 5 bases and J dropped 1; count of bases not matched to a gene: 2. CDR3 length: 14 residues. Study outcomes and limitations: Within an earlier analysis, most TCR beta V segments proved productive either about 90% or about 30% of the time.

Primers: 60 Vbeta forward and 13 Jbeta reverse. Produced via immunoSEQ multiplex PCR; TCRdb's table is partial and in-frame only. The sample has roughly 40,000 clones; roughly 81% are singletons. The sequence was obtained from a middle-aged woman in good health and CMV-seronegative. The material sequenced was PBMCs. The chain is built from TRBV7-8 and TRBJ2-3; 8 bases agree with TRBD2. The CDR3 sequence is CASSLSGGTDTQYF. In nucleotides, the CDR3 is TGTGCCAGCAGCCTTAGCGGGGGCACAGATACGCAGTATTTT.